These 20 T cell receptor beta chains were sequenced from one sample in a study of cytomegalovirus exposure and HLA in healthy donors. 60 Vbeta and 13 Jbeta primers were used in PCR. Clones were read by immunoSEQ multiplex PCR, and TCRdb kept only the in-frame ones, dropping some. The data show approximately 120,000 clones, and the top ten clones hold roughly 1%. Specimen: PBMCs. The receptor set was obtained from a man between 18 and 29 years old in good health and CMV-seronegative.

J is TRBJ2-7 and V is TRBV29-1; possibly TRBD1 for D (8 bases). The germline gives CDR1 SQVTM, CDR2 ANQGSEA. V lost 6 bases and J lost 3, with 15 bases in between. The CDR3 is made up of 13 amino acids. CDR3: CSVYRGGNYEQYF. The DNA for the CDR3 is TGCAGCGTATACAGGGGGGGAAACTACGAGCAGTACTTC.

The chain employs TRBV10-3 and TRBJ1-6; TRBD1 might be the D (5 bases). Germline values: CDR1 ENHRY, CDR2 SYGVKD. The CDR3 is made up of 14 amino acids. The ends were cut back, 8 bases at V and 8 bases at J, with 16 bases in the middle. CDR3 amino acids: CAIGGTGNDSPLHF. For the CDR3, the DNA is TGTGCCATCGGCGGGACGGGGAACGATTCACCCCTCCACTTT.

This sequence joins TRBV5-1 and TRBJ2-1, with a weak D call TRBD1 (5 bases). Germline CDR1 and CDR2: SGHRS and YFSETQ. This CDR3 is built from 16 residues. V was pared by 0 bases and J by 5 bases, with 15 bases between. The CDR3 loop is CASSLGKGQGHNEQFF. DNA for the CDR3: TGCGCCAGCAGCTTGGGAAAAGGGCAGGGCCACAATGAGCAGTTCTTC.

The chain uses TRBV6-1 and TRBJ1-6, with 9 positions matching TRBD1. The V gene end was trimmed by 0 bases and the J gene end by 10 bases; junction bases not matched to a gene: 7. CDR1 MNHNS and CDR2 SASEGT come from the germline V gene. The CDR3 length is 16 residues. The CDR3 protein is CASSEASGQGGSPLHF. The CDR3 DNA sequence: TGTGCCAGCAGTGAAGCCTCGGGACAGGGTGGGTCACCCCTCCACTTT.

The chain uses TRBV30 and TRBJ1-5; D gene unclear. CDR1 and CDR2 (germline): GTSNPN, SVGIG (reference sequence). With 5 bases removed from V and 3 bases from J, the gap between germline ends came to 14 bases. CDR3 length: 14 amino acids. The CDR3 DNA reads TGTGCCTGGTCCTCGGCCCGGGTCAATCAGCCCCAGCATTTT. Protein: CAWSSARVNQPQHF.

V and J are TRBV30 and TRBJ1-1; 9 nucleotides line up with TRBD1. CDR1 GTSNPN and CDR2 SVGIG come from the germline V gene (reference sequence). The CDR3 has 18 residues. After removal of 4 bases from V and 1 base from J, the junction contained 16 bases not matched to a gene. The chain's CDR3 is CAWKNVRTGEVGNTEAFF. CDR3 nucleotide sequence: TGTGCCTGGAAAAACGTCAGGACAGGGGAGGTGGGGAACACTGAAGCTTTCTTT.

This sequence joins TRBV28 and TRBJ2-7, with TRBD2 matching over 10 bases. CDR3 length: 18 residues. Trimming cost V 6 bases and J 3 bases; bases outside gene matches: 17. Germline loops: CDR1 MDHEN, CDR2 SYDVKM. The CDR3 DNA follows: TGTGCCAGCAGCACAATCACCAGGACTAGCGGAAAAATCTACGAGCAGTACTTC. It specifies CASSTITRTSGKIYEQYF.

V is TRBV18 and J is TRBJ1-1, with 8 bases fitting TRBD1. CDR1 and CDR2 (germline): KGHSH, LQKENI. Trimming removed 6 bases from V and 4 bases from J; junction bases left unmatched: 16. This CDR3 is 17 amino acids long. The CDR3 coding sequence is TGTGCCAGCTCCTACAGGGCGCCGCAGGGGGCGAGCACTGAAGCTTTCTTT. It encodes CASSYRAPQGASTEAFF.

As regards this clone: Other DNA sequences in the same sample also yield this CDR3. The chain carries TRBV7-9 and TRBJ2-7, with 7 bases matching TRBD2. Germline CDR1 SEHNR, CDR2 FQNEAQ (reference sequence). This CDR3 comprises 12 residues. The V and J ends lost 3 bases and 6 bases, in that order; junction bases with no gene match: 2. CDR3 region: CASSLGGTEQYF. Written as DNA, the CDR3 is TGTGCCAGCAGCTTGGGGGGGACCGAGCAGTACTTC.

The chain combines TRBV6-5 with TRBJ1-2, with D possibly TRBD1 on 6 matching bases. The CDR3 is 14 amino acids. The germline V gene encodes CDR1 MNHEY and CDR2 SVGAGI. Deletions cut 3 bases from V and 6 bases from J, with 14 bases between. CDR3 loop: CASSYLGAGDGYTF. The CDR3 DNA is TGTGCCAGCAGTTATTTGGGGGCTGGTGATGGCTACACCTTC.

Of note for this clone: This sample also contains other DNA sequences that code for the same CDR3. The chain uses TRBV27 and TRBJ1-3, with D uncertain. This CDR3 contains 13 residues. The V gene's germline CDR1 is MNHEY and CDR2 SMNVEV (reference sequence). Trimming pared 2 bases from V and 3 bases from J, leaving 5 bases between. CDR3 sequence (DNA): TGTGCCAGCAGTTTAGTGCGTGGAAACACCATATATTTT. It encodes CASSLVRGNTIYF.

The chain uses TRBV4-1 and TRBJ1-1; no clear D. Between the trimmed V and J ends, which lost 0 bases and 5 bases, there was a span of 19 bases. This CDR3 has 17 amino acids. Germline assignment: CDR1 MGHRA and CDR2 YSYEKL. CDR3 loop: CASSQDTAGASGTEAFF. The CDR3 nucleotides are TGCGCCAGCAGCCAAGATACGGCCGGAGCTTCTGGGACTGAAGCTTTCTTT.

The V call is TRBV5-4, the J call TRBJ2-2; D gene ambiguous. Trimming shortened V by 1 base and J by 3 bases, and 7 bases separated the two germline ends. Germline assignment: CDR1 SGHNT and CDR2 YYREEE (reference sequence). The CDR3 is made up of 14 amino acids. The CDR3 is CASSLTVDTGELFF. The CDR3 nucleotides read TGTGCCAGCAGCTTGACAGTTGACACCGGGGAGCTGTTTTTT. Drawing the rest from reference TRBV5-4 and TRBJ2-2, the complete variable domain is ETGVTQSPTHLIKTRGQQVTLRCSSQSGHNTVSWYQQALGQGPQFIFQYYREEENGRGNFPPRFSGLQFPNYSSELNVNALELDDSALYLCASSLTVDTGELFFGEGSRLTVL.

The chain joins TRBV7-9 to TRBJ2-1, with 16 bases matching TRBD2. CDR1 SEHNR and CDR2 FQNEAQ come from the germline V gene (reference sequence). Trimming at V came to 6 bases and at J to 6 bases, leaving 2 bases not matched to a gene. This CDR3 contains 15 residues. The CDR3 loop is CASRGTSGRVNEQFF. The CDR3 coding sequence is TGTGCCAGCAGGGGGACTAGCGGGAGGGTCAATGAGCAGTTCTTC.

The chain couples TRBV7-9 to TRBJ2-3; tentatively, D is TRBD2 (6 bases). Germline CDR1 and CDR2: SEHNR and FQNEAQ (reference sequence). This CDR3 has 15 amino acids. V was clipped by 1 base and J by 2 bases, with 10 bases between them. CDR3 sequence: CASSLELAVTDTQYF. The CDR3 DNA sequence: TGTGCCAGCAGCTTAGAACTAGCCGTCACAGATACGCAGTATTTT.

CDR3 protein: CASSPHPRGPSTDTQYF. In nucleotides, the CDR3 is TGTGCCAGCAGCCCGCATCCTAGGGGCCCTAGCACAGATACGCAGTATTTT. The chain recombines TRBV7-8 with TRBJ2-3, with D possibly TRBD1 on 5 matching bases. Trimming pared 5 bases from V and 0 bases from J, leaving 18 bases between. This CDR3 comprises 17 residues. The germline V gene encodes CDR1 SGHVS and CDR2 FQNEAQ.

J is TRBJ1-6 and V is TRBV7-9, with D maybe TRBD1 (6 bases). The V end lost 4 bases, the J end lost 10 bases, and 8 bases lay between the germline ends. Germline-derived CDR1 and CDR2 are SEHNR and FQNEAQ (reference sequence). CDR3 size: 12 residues. CDR3 sequence (DNA): TGTGCCAGCAGCTCAGGGGAATCACCCCTCCACTTT. Amino acids: CASSSGESPLHF.

This chain joins TRBV30 and TRBJ1-1; 7 nucleotides agree with TRBD1. The CDR3 sequence is 16 residues long. With V trimmed by 2 bases and J by 5 bases, 14 bases remained unmatched. Germline loops: CDR1 GTSNPN, CDR2 SVGIG (reference sequence). In DNA, the CDR3 is TGTGCCTGGAGTTGGGCGGGCAGGGGGTTGGGAACTGAAGCTTTCTTT. Encoded protein: CAWSWAGRGLGTEAFF.

The rearrangement uses TRBV6-5 and TRBJ1-1; D perhaps matches TRBD1 (5 bases). This CDR3 is 15 amino acids long. Deletions cut 6 bases from V and 3 bases from J, with 17 bases between. The germline gives CDR1 MNHEY, CDR2 SVGAGI. CDR3 in DNA: TGTGCCAGCAGCCACGGGACCGGGGGGGACACTGAAGCTTTCTTT. Translated, it gives CASSHGTGGDTEAFF.

The chain is built from TRBV4-2 and TRBJ2-2; 12 bases line up with TRBD2. Germline CDR1 is LGHNA and CDR2 is YNFKEQ. Trimming removed 4 bases from V and 0 bases from J; junction bases left unmatched: 9. The CDR3 runs 19 residues. CDR3 sequence: CASSLPVGLAGSNTGELFF. The CDR3 DNA reads TGTGCCAGCAGCCTCCCAGTTGGACTAGCGGGGTCGAACACCGGGGAGCTGTTTTTT.